This T cell receptor beta chain was recorded in a study of T cells after yellow fever vaccination. Study-wide context: Fractions low in cell number were prepared with SMART-Seq v4 Ultra Low Input.

TCRdb reanalysed the 5' RACE reads using MiXCR and keeps one entry per CDR3 protein. The table lists about 360,000 distinct CDR3 sequences, 6.2% of them singletons. J was trimmed by 6 bases and V by 1 base; bases with no gene match: 5. The CDR3 totals 16 residues. Germline V gene lookup returns CDR1 SEHNR and CDR2 FQNEAQ (reference sequence). This clonotype has more than one count but fewer than ten. Its antigen is unknown. Points from the study as a whole: Shared CD4/CD8 clonotypes were a small share, likely from convergent recombination. At around 95% for CD4 and almost 90% for CD8, most primary-vaccination clones showed up again after the booster. It was the secondary response that reached its peak faster, day 5 versus 15, but it was weaker.

The chain recombines TRBV7-9 with TRBJ2-2; TRBD2 aligns across 10 bases. The sequences come from PBMCs, collected 5 days after the yellow fever booster vaccination. This clonotype originated in a man aged 30 to 39 who received the YFV17D yellow fever vaccine. The CDR3 is CASSLGSSGSSGELFF. In DNA, the CDR3 is TGTGCCAGCAGCTTAGGTTCTAGCGGGAGTTCCGGGGAGCTGTTTTTT.